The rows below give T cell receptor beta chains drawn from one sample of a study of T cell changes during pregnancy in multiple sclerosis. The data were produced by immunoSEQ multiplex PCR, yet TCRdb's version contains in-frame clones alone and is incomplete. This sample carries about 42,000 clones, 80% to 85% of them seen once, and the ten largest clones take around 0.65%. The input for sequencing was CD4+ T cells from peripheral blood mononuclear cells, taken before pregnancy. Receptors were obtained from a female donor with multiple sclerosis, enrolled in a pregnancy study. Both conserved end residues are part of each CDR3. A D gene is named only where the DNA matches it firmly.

CDR3: CASSISLEQPQHF; V: TRBV19; J: TRBJ1-5; D: NA
CDR3: CASSSRQGASTDTQYF; V: TRBV18; J: TRBJ2-3; D: TRBD1
CDR3: CASSYSTGLNYGYTF; V: TRBV6-6; J: TRBJ1-2; D: NA
CDR3: CASSRDRNTEAFF; V: TRBV5-6; J: TRBJ1-1; D: TRBD1
CDR3: CASSQGHRADGELFF; V: TRBV4-3; J: TRBJ2-2; D: NA
CDR3: CASSEGSGRANTGELFF; V: TRBV6-1; J: TRBJ2-2; D: TRBD2
CDR3: CAWTTGIQETQYF; V: TRBV30; J: TRBJ2-5; D: NA
CDR3: CASSLMAVAETQYF; V: TRBV7-2; J: TRBJ2-5; D: NA
CDR3: CASSLATGNTGELFF; V: TRBV5-1; J: TRBJ2-2; D: NA
CDR3: CASSHRSRTGRLSTEAFF; V: TRBV13; J: TRBJ1-1; D: TRBD1
CDR3: CASSRRRDRYYEGYF; V: TRBV18; J: TRBJ2-7; D: TRBD1
CDR3: CASSPGREQYF; V: TRBV5-8; J: TRBJ2-7; D: NA
CDR3: CASSYSDTSNYGYTF; V: TRBV6-5; J: TRBJ1-2; D: NA
CDR3: CASSLAGRGRTEAFF; V: TRBV4-2; J: TRBJ1-1; D: TRBD1
CDR3: CASSLTGTSYNEQFF; V: TRBV5-1; J: TRBJ2-1; D: TRBD2
CDR3: CASSLGGTAGQSYEQYF; V: TRBV7-2; J: TRBJ2-7; D: NA
CDR3: CAIREREVSEAFF; V: TRBV10-3; J: TRBJ1-1; D: NA
CDR3: CASMAGTSGQETQYF; V: TRBV6-1; J: TRBJ2-5; D: TRBD2
CDR3: CAWTAGAQETQYF; V: TRBV30; J: TRBJ2-5; D: TRBD2
CDR3: CASSEGGQGRYGYTF; V: TRBV6-1; J: TRBJ1-2; D: TRBD1
CDR3: CASSPATGLNNQPQHF; V: TRBV18; J: TRBJ1-5; D: TRBD1
CDR3: CASSQRDTYGYTF; V: TRBV6-6; J: TRBJ1-2; D: NA
CDR3: CSVEASGVTDTQYF; V: TRBV29-1; J: TRBJ2-3; D: TRBD2
CDR3: CASREVTGLGPQHF; V: TRBV6-5; J: TRBJ1-5; D: NA
CDR3: CASSPGQGSGELFF; V: TRBV7-2; J: TRBJ2-2; D: TRBD1
CDR3: CASSLVAEFYNEQFF; V: TRBV5-4; J: TRBJ2-1; D: NA
CDR3: CASSADNLLNEQFF; V: TRBV18; J: TRBJ2-1; D: NA
CDR3: CASSLRSNQPQHF; V: TRBV7-3; J: TRBJ1-5; D: NA
CDR3: CASSPGGSEVNQPQHF; V: TRBV7-9; J: TRBJ1-5; D: NA
CDR3: CASRLGQGGGYTF; V: TRBV6-5; J: TRBJ1-2; D: TRBD1
CDR3: CASSVDLVSSYNSPLHF; V: TRBV9; J: TRBJ1-6; D: NA
CDR3: CASSPLAGGNTGELFF; V: TRBV5-1; J: TRBJ2-2; D: TRBD2
CDR3: CSVTRQGLEKLFF; V: TRBV29-1; J: TRBJ1-4; D: TRBD1
CDR3: CASSSGGGRTEAFF; V: TRBV5-1; J: TRBJ1-1; D: NA
CDR3: CASSHGTGAGF; V: TRBV7-2; J: TRBJ2-3; D: TRBD1
CDR3: CASSWAEVRDEKLFF; V: TRBV7-9; J: TRBJ1-4; D: NA
CDR3: CAIRVQGSYEQYF; V: TRBV10-3; J: TRBJ2-7; D: NA
CDR3: CAWSLAGGPYNEQFF; V: TRBV30; J: TRBJ2-1; D: TRBD2
CDR3: CASSAPGLAGAPGEQFF; V: TRBV10-1; J: TRBJ2-1; D: TRBD2
CDR3: CASGLVLGHPGDEQYF; V: TRBV12-5; J: TRBJ2-7; D: NA
CDR3: CASSNRVRSNQPQHF; V: TRBV6-6; J: TRBJ1-5; D: NA
CDR3: CAYSEVGAAGNTIYF; V: TRBV30; J: TRBJ1-3; D: NA
CDR3: CASSVAIHTDTQYF; V: TRBV9; J: TRBJ2-3; D: NA
CDR3: CASSQDPDTYEQYF; V: TRBV4-3; J: TRBJ2-7; D: NA
CDR3: CASSSDRQGEQYF; V: TRBV19; J: TRBJ2-7; D: TRBD1
CDR3: CASSDLTDTQYF; V: TRBV2; J: TRBJ2-3; D: NA
CDR3: CASSLRGGTDKNIQYF; V: TRBV5-4; J: TRBJ2-4; D: NA
CDR3: CASSPPPGGNGYTF; V: TRBV18; J: TRBJ1-2; D: TRBD1
CDR3: CASSEFLGGTLQYF; V: TRBV10-2; J: TRBJ2-3; D: NA
CDR3: CASSLANMATNEKLFF; V: TRBV7-2; J: TRBJ1-4; D: NA
CDR3: CASSVGGAGFNEKLFF; V: TRBV6-1; J: TRBJ1-4; D: NA
CDR3: CASSLQGQNQPQHF; V: TRBV27; J: TRBJ1-5; D: TRBD1
CDR3: CASSLNPLSYEQYF; V: TRBV27; J: TRBJ2-7; D: NA
CDR3: CAGGRLGGETQYF; V: TRBV7-9; J: TRBJ2-5; D: NA
CDR3: CASSLLLEQYF; V: TRBV5-6; J: TRBJ2-7; D: NA
CDR3: CASSFDSSFSGNTIYF; V: TRBV9; J: TRBJ1-3; D: NA
CDR3: CASGGGWLNSPLHF; V: TRBV27; J: TRBJ1-6; D: NA